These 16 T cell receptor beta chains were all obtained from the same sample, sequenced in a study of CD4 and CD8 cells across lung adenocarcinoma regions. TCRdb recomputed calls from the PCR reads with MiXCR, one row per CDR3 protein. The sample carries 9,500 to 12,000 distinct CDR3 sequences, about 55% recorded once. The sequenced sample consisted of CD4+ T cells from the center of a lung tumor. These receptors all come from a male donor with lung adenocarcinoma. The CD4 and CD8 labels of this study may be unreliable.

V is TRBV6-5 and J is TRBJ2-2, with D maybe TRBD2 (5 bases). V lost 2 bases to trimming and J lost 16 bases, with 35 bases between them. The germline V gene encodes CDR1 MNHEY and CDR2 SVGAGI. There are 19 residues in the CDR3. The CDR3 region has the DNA TGTGCCAGCAGTTACGGCCCTTCGGACTCTCTGTTCGGTTTTGATACGCAGTTTTTT. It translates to CASSYGPSDSLFGFDTQFF.

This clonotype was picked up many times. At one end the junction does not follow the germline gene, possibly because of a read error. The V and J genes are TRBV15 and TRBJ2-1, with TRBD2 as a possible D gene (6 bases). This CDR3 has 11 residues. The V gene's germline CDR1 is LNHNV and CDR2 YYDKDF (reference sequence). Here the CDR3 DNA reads TGTGCCACCAGCAAGGGGATTTTCGGGAGCTTC. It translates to CATSKGIFGSF.

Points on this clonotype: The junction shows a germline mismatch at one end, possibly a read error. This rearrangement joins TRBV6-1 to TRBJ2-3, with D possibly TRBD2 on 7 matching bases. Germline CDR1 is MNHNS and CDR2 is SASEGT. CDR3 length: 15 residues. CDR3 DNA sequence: TGTGCCGGCAGGGAGACTAGCCGGGGGCCAGATACGCAGTATTTC. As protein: CAGRETSRGPDTQYF.

The CDR3 here is CASLEKAGAYEQYF. In nucleotides, the CDR3 is TGTGCCAGCCTTGAAAAGGCGGGGGCCTACGAGCAGTACTTC. The rearrangement uses TRBV27 and TRBJ2-1, with 7 bases lining up with TRBD2. The assigned J gene may be wrong: the sequence end matches TRBJ2-7 better. Germline CDR1 is MNHEY and CDR2 is SMNVEV (reference sequence). The CDR3 loop spans 14 amino acids.

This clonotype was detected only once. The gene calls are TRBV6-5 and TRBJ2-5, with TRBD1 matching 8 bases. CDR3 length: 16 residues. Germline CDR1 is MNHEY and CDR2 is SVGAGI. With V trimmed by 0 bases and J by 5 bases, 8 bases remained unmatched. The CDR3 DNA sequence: TGTGCCAGCAGTTACTCCCAACAGGGGGGAGCGGAGACCCAGTACTTC. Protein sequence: CASSYSQQGGAETQYF.

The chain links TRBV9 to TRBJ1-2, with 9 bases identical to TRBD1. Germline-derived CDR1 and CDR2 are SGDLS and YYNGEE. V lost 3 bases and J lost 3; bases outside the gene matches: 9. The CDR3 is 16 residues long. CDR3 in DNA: TGTGCCAGCAGCGCCACCGGGACAGGGTTCGACTATGGCTACACCTTC. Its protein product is CASSATGTGFDYGYTF.

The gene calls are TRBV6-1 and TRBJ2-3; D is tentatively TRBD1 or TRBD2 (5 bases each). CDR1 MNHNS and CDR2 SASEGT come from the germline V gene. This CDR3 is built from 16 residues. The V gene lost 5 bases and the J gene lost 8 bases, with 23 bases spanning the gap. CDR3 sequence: CASSPPGQGARITQYF. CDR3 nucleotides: TGTGCCAGCAGTCCCCCGGGGCAGGGAGCGAGGATTACGCAGTATTTT.

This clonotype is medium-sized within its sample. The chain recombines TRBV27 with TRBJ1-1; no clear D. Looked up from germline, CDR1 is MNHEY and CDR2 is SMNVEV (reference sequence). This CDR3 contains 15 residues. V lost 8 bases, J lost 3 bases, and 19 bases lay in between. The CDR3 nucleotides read TGTGCCAGCGTCGGAAGGGTTAGGAGGGACACTGAAGCTTTCTTT. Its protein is CASVGRVRRDTEAFF.

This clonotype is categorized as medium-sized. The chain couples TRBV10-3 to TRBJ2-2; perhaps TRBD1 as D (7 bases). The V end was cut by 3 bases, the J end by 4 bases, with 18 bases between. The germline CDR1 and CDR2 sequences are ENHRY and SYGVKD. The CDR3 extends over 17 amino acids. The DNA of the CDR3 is TGTGCCATCAGTGACCCCCCGGAGGGGGCGGGCACCGGGGAGCTGTTTTTT. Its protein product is CAISDPPEGAGTGELFF.

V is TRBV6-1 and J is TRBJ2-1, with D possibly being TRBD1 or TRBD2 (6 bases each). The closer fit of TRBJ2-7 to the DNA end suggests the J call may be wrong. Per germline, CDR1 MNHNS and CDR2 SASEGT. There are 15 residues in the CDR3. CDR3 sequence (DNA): TGTGCCGGCGGTGAGGGGGGCGGGGACCAAGAGACGCAGTACTTC. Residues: CAGGEGGGDQETQYF.

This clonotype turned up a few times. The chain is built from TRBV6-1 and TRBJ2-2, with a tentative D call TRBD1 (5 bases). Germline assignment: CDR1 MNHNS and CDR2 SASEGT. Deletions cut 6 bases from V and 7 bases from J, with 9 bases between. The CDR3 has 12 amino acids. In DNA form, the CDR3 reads TGTGCCAGCAGCTGGACACTCGGGGAGCTGTTTTTT. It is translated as CASSWTLGELFF.

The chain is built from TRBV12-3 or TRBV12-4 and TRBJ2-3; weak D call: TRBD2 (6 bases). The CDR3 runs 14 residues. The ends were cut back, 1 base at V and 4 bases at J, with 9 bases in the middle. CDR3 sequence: CASSLVRGSDTQYF. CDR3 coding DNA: TGTGCCAGCAGTTTAGTACGGGGGTCAGATACGCAGTATTTT.

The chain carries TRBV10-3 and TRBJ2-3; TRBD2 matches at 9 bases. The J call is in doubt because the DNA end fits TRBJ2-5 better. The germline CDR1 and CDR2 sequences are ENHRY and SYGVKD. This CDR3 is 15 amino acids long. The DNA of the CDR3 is TGTGCCGGGGGGCGGGGGGGCGGGGACCCAGATACCCAGTACTTC. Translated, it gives CAGGRGGGDPDTQYF.

For the CDR3, the DNA is TGTGCCAGCAGAGGCCAGGCTGTGGGCAGAAATGCGCAGTATTTT. Translated: CASRGQAVGRNAQYF. The chain carries TRBV25-1 and TRBJ2-1, with no clear D. The J call may be wrong; the DNA end is better matched by TRBJ2-3. Germline loops: CDR1 MGHDK, CDR2 SYGVNS. The CDR3 loop spans 15 amino acids.

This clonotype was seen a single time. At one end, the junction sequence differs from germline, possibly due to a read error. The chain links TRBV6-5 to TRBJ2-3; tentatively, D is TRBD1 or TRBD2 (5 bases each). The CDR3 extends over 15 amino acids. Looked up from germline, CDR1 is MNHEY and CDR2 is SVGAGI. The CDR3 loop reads CASSSGRLGKDTQYF. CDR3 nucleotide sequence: TGTGCCAGCAGTTCGGGGCGGTTAGGCAAAGACACTCAGTATTTC.

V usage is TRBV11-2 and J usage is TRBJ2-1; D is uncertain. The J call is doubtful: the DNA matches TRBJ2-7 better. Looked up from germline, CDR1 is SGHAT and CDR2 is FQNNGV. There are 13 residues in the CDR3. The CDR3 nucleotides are TGTGCCAGCAATCAGGTGACGGTTTCCGAGCAGTACTTC. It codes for CASNQVTVSEQYF.